The rows below give T cell receptor beta chains drawn from one sample of a study of blood T cells in healthy people across ages. TCRdb redid the calling of the 5' RACE reads with MiXCR, one entry per CDR3 protein. The table lists some 860,000 distinct CDR3 sequences, roughly 50% of them singletons, with 20% to 30% in the top ten. Sequenced: blood. Receptor source: a man aged 35 to 55 in good health. The CDR3 runs from the conserved cysteine through the conserved F or W. Fields, in order: clone size, D gene, CDR3 length, J gene, V gene, CDR3 DNA, CDR3 protein. The D gene is left open where the match is weak. Not all rows give a size; the values are once, few, many and, for expanded clones, a class.

. . 12 TRBJ1-2 TRBV29-1 TGCAGCGTTGCGTCATCTAGGTATGGCTACACCTTC CSVASSRYGYTF
. . 17 TRBJ2-1 TRBV7-9 TGTGCCAGCAGCCCCCCTCTCCCTTGGGGCTCCTACAATGAGCAGTTCTTC CASSPPLPWGSYNEQFF
once . 16 TRBJ1-1 TRBV5-1 TGCGCCGGCAGCTCGGACCCTACAGGGACGAACACTGAAGCTTTCTTT CAGSSDPTGTNTEAFF
. . 14 TRBJ1-2 TRBV6-1 TGTGCCAGCAGTGAAGTACAGCCTAACTATGGCTACACCTTC CASSEVQPNYGYTF
. TRBD1 14 TRBJ1-2 TRBV6-5 TGTGCCAGCAGGTACGGACAGGGTCATCATGGCTACACCTTC CASRYGQGHHGYTF
. TRBD2 16 TRBJ2-3 TRBV3-1 TGTGCCAGCAGCCAAGAGACTAGCGGGTACACAGATACGCAGTATTTT CASSQETSGYTDTQYF
. . 17 TRBJ1-1 TRBV7-2 TGTGCCAGCAGCCCTCCGGAAGGGAGATCGGCGAACACTGAAGCTTTCTTT CASSPPEGRSANTEAFF
many TRBD1 14 TRBJ2-5 TRBV5-1 TGCGCCAGCAGCTTACAGGGGAGCCAAGAGACCCAGTACTTC CASSLQGSQETQYF
. . 16 TRBJ2-5 TRBV9 TGTGCCAGCAGCGTAGCTGCGGAGGGATACCAAGAGACCCAGTACTTC CASSVAAEGYQETQYF
many . 15 TRBJ2-5 TRBV18 TGTGCCAGCTCACTACGGGGACATACACAAGAGACCCAGTACTTC CASSLRGHTQETQYF
once . 14 TRBJ1-2 TRBV12-3/TRBV12-4 TGTGCCAGCAGTTGGACAGCTCGAGGGGGTGGCTACACCTTC CASSWTARGGGYTF
few . 18 TRBJ2-1 TRBV4-2 TGTGCCAGCAGCCCTAATACGGGGGACCTCAACAGACACAATGAGCAGTTCTTC CASSPNTGDLNRHNEQFF
. . 16 TRBJ2-5 TRBV4-2 TGTGCCAGCAGCCAAGGGGGCGTGAAGACCGGGGAGACCCAGTACTTC CASSQGGVKTGETQYF
once . 15 TRBJ2-1 TRBV6-2/TRBV6-3 TGTGCCAGCAGTTCAACTCTCTGGAACCACAATGAGCAGTTCTTC CASSSTLWNHNEQFF
. TRBD1 15 TRBJ2-7 TRBV6-1 TGTGCCAGCAGTGAAATACAGGGGGCCTCCTACGGGCAGTACTTC CASSEIQGASYGQYF
many TRBD1 14 TRBJ2-5 TRBV5-1 TGCGCCAGCAGTGGGCGGACAGGCCAAGAGACCCAGTACTTC CASSGRTGQETQYF
. . 15 TRBJ2-3 TRBV12-3/TRBV12-4 TGTGCCAGCAGTTTGATAGCGGCCCGCACAGATACGCAGTATTTT CASSLIAARTDTQYF
many . 13 TRBJ2-3 TRBV2 TGTGCCAGCAACCCTCCCTTCACAGATACGCAGTATTTT CASNPPFTDTQYF
. TRBD1 15 TRBJ2-5 TRBV12-3/TRBV12-4 TGTGCCAGCAGTTTCGGACAGGGGGCTAAAGAGGAGCAGTACTTC CASSFGQGAKEEQYF
. TRBD1 14 TRBJ1-2 TRBV6-2/TRBV6-3 TGTGCCAGCAACCGGGACAGGGTCAACTATGGCTACACCTTC CASNRDRVNYGYTF
. . 22 TRBJ2-5 TRBV20-1 TGCAGTGCTACCTTATTGAAGGGAGGACAATCGATCTCCTCAATTCACCAAGAGACCCAGTACTTC CSATLLKGGQSISSIHQETQYF
. TRBD1 14 TRBJ2-2 TRBV24-1 TGTGCCATCCAGCCTCCACAGGGGACCGGGGAGCTGTTTTTT CAIQPPQGTGELFF
. TRBD1 16 TRBJ1-1 TRBV20-1 TGCAGTGCTAGAGACTATGGACAGGGGGCAAGTACTGAAGCTTTCTTT CSARDYGQGASTEAFF
. TRBD2 21 TRBJ2-7 TRBV11-1 TGTGCCAGCAGCTCCCCGCCCTTGCCCTGGGGGCGGGCTAGCGGGATCTACGAGCAGTACTTC CASSSPPLPWGRASGIYEQYF
once . 15 TRBJ2-5 TRBV4-3 TGCGCCAGCAGCCAATTCCCGGACTCGAGGGAGACCCAGTACTTC CASSQFPDSRETQYF